This T cell receptor (beta chain) was recorded in a study of blood T cells in healthy people across ages. Study-wide points: Bulk PBMC profiling left naive and antigen-experienced comparisons inconclusive. Diversity estimates from one million T cells were considered underestimates.

Sample-barcoded 5' priming and a J-beta primer mix drove a second PCR of 7 to 11 cycles. One entry per CDR3 protein, called by TCRdb with MiXCR from the 5' RACE reads. This sample yields hundreds of thousands of distinct CDR3 sequences, of which around 49% are seen a single time; around 15% belongs to the top ten. This clonotype was picked up a small number of times. What it binds is not known. The ends were cut back, 5 bases at V and 1 base at J, with 9 bases in the middle. Germline V gene lookup returns CDR1 SGHTA and CDR2 FQGNSA. The CDR3 runs 14 residues. The TCR comes from a young man in good health. The chain has TRBV7-2 and TRBJ2-4; possible D gene TRBD2, 7 bases. Sequencing was carried out using blood. CDR3 sequence (DNA): TGTGCCAGCAGCGGGGGGGCGGCCAAAAACATTCAGTACTTC. It encodes CASSGGAAKNIQYF.